The clone carrying this TCR beta chain was observed a single time. Its matching antigen is unknown. The data derive from a study of CD4+ T cells in melanoma. CDR3 size: 17 residues. The J segment lost 5 bases and the V segment lost 5 bases, leaving 12 bases of the junction unmatched. The V gene's germline CDR1 is SGHTA and CDR2 FQGNSA. Study-level points and caveats: A reported correlation linked neoantigen-specific CD4+ T cells to CD8+, macrophage and B cell function. Neoantigen-specific CD4+ T cells in melanoma reportedly had diverse differentiation states.

Generated by immunoSEQ multiplex PCR, the TCRdb table keeps only in-frame clones and is missing some. Found here are some 13,000 clones, 70% to 80% of them singletons; the top ten hold around a sixth. This chain uses TRBV7-2 with TRBJ1-2; 12 bases fit TRBD1. Material: cells from a culture (not recorded whether cultured in vitro). The clonotype comes from a human donor with melanoma. The CDR3 DNA follows: TGTGCCAGCAGCACGGGACAGGGGGCGAGAGTAGATTATGGCTACACCTTC. It codes for CASSTGQGARVDYGYTF. Full variable domain (rest looked up from reference TRBV7-2 and TRBJ1-2): GAGVSQSPSNKVTEKGKDVELRCDPISGHTALYWYRQSLGQGLEFLIYFQGNSAPDKSGLPSDRFSAERTGGSVSTLTIQRTQQEDSAVYLCASSTGQGARVDYGYTFGSGTRLTVV.